This T cell receptor beta chain is from a study of human T cells and chemical hapten exposure. About the research overall: Patients got weekly scalp diphenylcyclopropenone doses over the approximately 23-week study.

The time point is: patch test 1, 2 weeks after DPC sensitization. Treatment described: therapeutic diphenylcyclopropenone sensitization with weekly scalp DPC. Whole blood that had not been fractionated was the source of extracted total RNA. Germline V gives CDR1 KGHSH, CDR2 LQKENI. The CDR3 totals 17 residues. V dropped 4 bases and J dropped 4; count of bases not matched to a gene: 13. This clonotype was recorded at least ten times. Library preparation tagged each individual cDNA molecule with a unique molecular identifier. TCRdb re-called the RACE reads with MiXCR, one entry per CDR3 protein. The repertoire consists of around 380,000 distinct CDR3 sequences, with around 5% occurring once and the leading ten covering approximately 2.1%.

This receptor was identified in a woman aged 50 to 60 with alopecia areata. Some clones in this sample may be carry-over from other donors' samples. V and J are TRBV18 and TRBJ2-3; 8 bases align to TRBD1. Specimen: whole blood, collected in connection with sensitization to the hapten diphenylcyclopropenone (DPC). The CDR3 loop is CASSLLSTGALADTQYF. CDR3 coding DNA: TGTGCCAGCTCACTGTTATCGACAGGGGCGTTGGCAGATACGCAGTATTTT.